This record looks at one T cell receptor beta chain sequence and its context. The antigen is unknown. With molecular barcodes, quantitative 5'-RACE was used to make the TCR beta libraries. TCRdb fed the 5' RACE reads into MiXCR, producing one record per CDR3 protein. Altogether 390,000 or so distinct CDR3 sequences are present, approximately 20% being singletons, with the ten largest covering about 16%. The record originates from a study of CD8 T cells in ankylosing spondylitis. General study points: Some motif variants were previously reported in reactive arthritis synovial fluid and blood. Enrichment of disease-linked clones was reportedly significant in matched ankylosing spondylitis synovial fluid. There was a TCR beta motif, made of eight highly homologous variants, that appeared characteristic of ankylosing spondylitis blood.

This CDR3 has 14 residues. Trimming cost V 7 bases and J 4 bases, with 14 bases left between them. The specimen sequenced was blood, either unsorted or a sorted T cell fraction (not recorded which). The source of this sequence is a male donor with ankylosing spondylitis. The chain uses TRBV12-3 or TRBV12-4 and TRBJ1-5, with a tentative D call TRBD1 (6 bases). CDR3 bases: TGTGCCAGCACCTCAGGACAGCGAAATCAGCCCCAGCATTTT. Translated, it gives CASTSGQRNQPQHF.